A single TCR beta chain is shown here with its context. This entry is derived from a study of blood T cell repertoires in COVID-19. Study-wide background: The United States, Italy and Spain supplied acute and convalescent COVID-19 samples. In each case, the material was cDNA or gDNA derived from T cells, B-cell-depleted T cells, or PBMCs.

In the original analysis: Reference gene primer amplification in the assay estimated nucleated cell counts. Only in-frame clones appear in the TCRdb table, and some are missing; sequencing was by immunoSEQ multiplex PCR. The DNA gave D and trimming, while V, J and clone size come from that table. Here the sample spans fewer than 200,000 clones, just under 85% being singletons. The TCR was taken from a woman of 80 years or more with acute or convalescent COVID-19. The sequenced sample consisted of peripheral blood.

The CDR3 protein is CASSPGQTNTEAFF. The DNA of the CDR3 is TGTGCCAGCAGTCCGGGACAGACGAACACTGAAGCTTTCTTT. The V call is TRBV25-1, the J call TRBJ1-1; the match to TRBD1 covers 7 bases. J lost 1 base, V lost 5 bases, and 4 bases had no gene match. Germline V CDR1 and CDR2: MGHDK, SYGVNS. The CDR3 consists of 14 residues.